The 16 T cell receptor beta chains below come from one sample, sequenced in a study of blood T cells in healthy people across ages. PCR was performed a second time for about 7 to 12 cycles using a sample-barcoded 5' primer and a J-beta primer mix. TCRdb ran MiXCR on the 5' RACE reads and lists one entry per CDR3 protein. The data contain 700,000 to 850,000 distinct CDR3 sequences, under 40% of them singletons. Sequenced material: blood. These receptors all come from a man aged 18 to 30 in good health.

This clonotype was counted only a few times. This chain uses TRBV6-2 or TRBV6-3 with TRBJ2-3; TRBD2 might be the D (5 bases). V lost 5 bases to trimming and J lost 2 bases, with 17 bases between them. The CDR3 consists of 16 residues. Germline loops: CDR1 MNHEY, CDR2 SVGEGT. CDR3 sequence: CASSRLRSGLTDTQYF. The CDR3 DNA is TGTGCCAGCAGTCGGCTAAGGAGCGGCCTCACAGATACGCAGTATTTT.

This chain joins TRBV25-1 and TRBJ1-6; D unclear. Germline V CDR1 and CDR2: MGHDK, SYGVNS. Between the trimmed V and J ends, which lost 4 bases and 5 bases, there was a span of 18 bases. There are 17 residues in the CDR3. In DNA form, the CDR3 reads TGTGCCAGCAGTGGACCCCTCCTGAACAGAAATAATTCACCCCTCCACTTT. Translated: CASSGPLLNRNNSPLHF.

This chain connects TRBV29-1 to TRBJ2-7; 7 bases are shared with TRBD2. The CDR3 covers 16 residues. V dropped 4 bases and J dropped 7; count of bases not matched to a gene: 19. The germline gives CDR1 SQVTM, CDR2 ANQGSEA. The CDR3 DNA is TGCAGCGTTGTGGGGTCCAGAGCGGGATCCCGCAATGAGCAGTACTTC. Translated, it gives CSVVGSRAGSRNEQYF.

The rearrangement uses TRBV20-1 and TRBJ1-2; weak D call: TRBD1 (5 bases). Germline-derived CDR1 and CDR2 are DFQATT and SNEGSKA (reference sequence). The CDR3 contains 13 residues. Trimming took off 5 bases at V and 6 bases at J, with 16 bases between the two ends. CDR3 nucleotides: TGCAGTGCTTCGCAACAGGCGGGTGATGGCTACACCTTC. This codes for CSASQQAGDGYTF.

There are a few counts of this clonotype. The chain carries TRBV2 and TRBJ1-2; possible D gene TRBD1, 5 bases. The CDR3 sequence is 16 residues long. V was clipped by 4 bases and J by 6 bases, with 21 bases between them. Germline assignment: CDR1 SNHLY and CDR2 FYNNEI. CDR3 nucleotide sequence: TGTGCCAGCAGTGCAATCCAAGGGGCCCGCACGCATGGCTACACCTTC. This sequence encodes CASSAIQGARTHGYTF.

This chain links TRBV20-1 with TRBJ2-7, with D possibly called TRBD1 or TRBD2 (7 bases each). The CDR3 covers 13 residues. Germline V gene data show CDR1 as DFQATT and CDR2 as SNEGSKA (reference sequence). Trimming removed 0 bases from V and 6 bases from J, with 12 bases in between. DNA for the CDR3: TGCAGTGCTAGAGATCCAGGGGGGGGCGAGCAGTACTTC. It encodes CSARDPGGGEQYF.

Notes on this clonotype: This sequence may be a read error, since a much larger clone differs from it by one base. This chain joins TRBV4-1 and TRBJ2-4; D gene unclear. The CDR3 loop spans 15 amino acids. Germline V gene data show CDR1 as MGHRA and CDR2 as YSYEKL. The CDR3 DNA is TGCGCCAGCAGCCAAGACCCCCAAACCAAAAACATTCCGTACTTC. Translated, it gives CASSQDPQTKNIPYF.

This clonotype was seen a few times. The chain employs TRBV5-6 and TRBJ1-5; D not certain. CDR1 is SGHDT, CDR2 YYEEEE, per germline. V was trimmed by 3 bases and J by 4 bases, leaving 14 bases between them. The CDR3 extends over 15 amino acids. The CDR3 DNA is TGTGCCAGCAGCTCCGTCGGAAGAGAGAATCAGCCCCAGCATTTT. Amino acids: CASSSVGRENQPQHF.

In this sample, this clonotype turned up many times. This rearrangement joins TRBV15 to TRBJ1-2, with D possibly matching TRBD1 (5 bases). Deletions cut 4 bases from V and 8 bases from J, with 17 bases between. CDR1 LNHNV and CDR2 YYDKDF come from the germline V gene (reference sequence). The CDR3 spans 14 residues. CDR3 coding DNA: TGTGCCACCAGCATCAGGGCTGGTATTAACGGCTACACCTTC. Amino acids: CATSIRAGINGYTF.

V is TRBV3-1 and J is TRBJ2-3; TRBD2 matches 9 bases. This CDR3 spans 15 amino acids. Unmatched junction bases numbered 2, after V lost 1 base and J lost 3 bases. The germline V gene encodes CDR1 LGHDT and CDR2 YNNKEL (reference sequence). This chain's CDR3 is CASSQASGATDTQYF. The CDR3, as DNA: TGTGCCAGCAGCCAAGCTAGCGGGGCAACAGATACGCAGTATTTT.

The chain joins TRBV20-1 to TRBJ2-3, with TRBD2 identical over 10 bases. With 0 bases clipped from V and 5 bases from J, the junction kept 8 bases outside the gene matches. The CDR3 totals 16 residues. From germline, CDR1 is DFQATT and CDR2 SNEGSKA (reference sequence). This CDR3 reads CSARDSLAGGGDTQYF. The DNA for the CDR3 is TGCAGTGCTAGAGATTCCTTAGCGGGGGGTGGAGATACGCAGTATTTT.

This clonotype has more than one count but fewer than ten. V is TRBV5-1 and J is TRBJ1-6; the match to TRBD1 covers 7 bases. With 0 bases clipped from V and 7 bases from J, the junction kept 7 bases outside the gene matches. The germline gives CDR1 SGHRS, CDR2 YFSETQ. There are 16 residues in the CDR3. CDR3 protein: CASSLETGHLNSPLHF. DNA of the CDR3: TGCGCCAGCAGCTTGGAGACAGGGCACCTCAATTCACCCCTCCACTTT.

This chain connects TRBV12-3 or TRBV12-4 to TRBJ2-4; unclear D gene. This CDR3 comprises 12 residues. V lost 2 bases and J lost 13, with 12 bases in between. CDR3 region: CASSLRWPQQYF. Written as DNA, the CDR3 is TGTGCCAGCAGTTTAAGGTGGCCGCAGCAGTACTTC.

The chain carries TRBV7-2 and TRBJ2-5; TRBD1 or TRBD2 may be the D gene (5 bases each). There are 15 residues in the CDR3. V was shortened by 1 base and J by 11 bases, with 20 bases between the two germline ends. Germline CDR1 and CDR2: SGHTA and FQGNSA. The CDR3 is CASSLEGTSSSEQYF. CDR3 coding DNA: TGTGCCAGCAGCTTAGAGGGGACGTCCTCCTCGGAGCAGTACTTC.

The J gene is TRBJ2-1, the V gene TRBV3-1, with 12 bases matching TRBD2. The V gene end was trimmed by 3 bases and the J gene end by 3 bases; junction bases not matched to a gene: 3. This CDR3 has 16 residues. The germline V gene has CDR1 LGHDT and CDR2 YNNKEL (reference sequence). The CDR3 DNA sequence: TGTGCCAGCAGCCAGCCGGGACTAGCGGGCTACAATGAGCAGTTCTTC. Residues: CASSQPGLAGYNEQFF.

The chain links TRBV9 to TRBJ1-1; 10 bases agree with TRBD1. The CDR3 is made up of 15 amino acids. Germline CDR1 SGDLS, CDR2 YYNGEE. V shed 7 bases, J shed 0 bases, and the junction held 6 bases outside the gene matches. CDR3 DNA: TGTGCCAGCGGGGGGGACAGGGGCATGAACACTGAAGCTTTCTTT. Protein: CASGGDRGMNTEAFF.